Shown below are 8 T cell receptor beta chains from a single sample sequenced in a study of T-cell memory formation after mild COVID-19. TCRdb used MiXCR to reprocess the 5' RACE reads, holding one entry per CDR3 protein. The table has approximately 290,000 distinct CDR3 sequences, 8.2% seen once. The sample comprised PBMCs or a T cell subset sorted from them (not recorded which). The source of these receptors is a man younger than 35 who had mild COVID-19 (a few samples of this study predate the infection). Cell type and time point are not known.

The DNA of the CDR3 is TGTGCCAGCAGCCAAGAAGGGACCGGGTCCTCTACGTCAGATACGCAGTATTTT. This sequence encodes CASSQEGTGSSTSDTQYF. This chain uses TRBV4-2 with TRBJ2-3; D may correspond to TRBD1 or TRBD2 (5 bases each). Trimming took off 0 bases at V and 4 bases at J, with 20 bases between the two ends. The CDR3 spans 18 residues. Germline lookup yields CDR1 LGHNA and CDR2 YNFKEQ.

CDR3 loop: CASRGGPFYNEQFF. CDR3 nucleotide sequence: TGTGCCAGTCGAGGGGGGCCATTCTACAATGAGCAGTTCTTC. The chain is built from TRBV19 and TRBJ2-1; D possibly matches TRBD1 or TRBD2 (6 bases each). The CDR3 contains 14 residues. V shed 8 bases and J shed 3 bases, with 14 bases lying between them. Germline V gene sequence: CDR1 LNHDA, CDR2 SQIVND (reference sequence).

Ten or more counts support this clonotype. V is TRBV15 and J is TRBJ2-7; 9 bases are a match to TRBD2. In germline, CDR1 is LNHNV, CDR2 YYDKDF (reference sequence). Losses at the gene ends were 5 bases for V and 0 bases for J; bases not matched to a gene: 8. The CDR3 has 16 amino acids. CDR3 sequence (DNA): TGTGCCACCAGCGAGGGGGTAGCGGGGGCCTCCTACGAGCAGTACTTC. Its protein product is CATSEGVAGASYEQYF.

V and J are TRBV5-6 and TRBJ1-5, with D tentatively TRBD1 (5 bases). Trimming took 2 bases from V and 5 from J, leaving 14 bases between them. The CDR3 is 15 amino acids. The V gene's germline CDR1 is SGHDT and CDR2 YYEEEE. CDR3 loop: CASSLSGAGHQPQHF. CDR3 bases: TGTGCCAGCAGCTTATCCGGGGCCGGGCATCAGCCCCAGCATTTT.

This clonotype was found many times. The rearrangement uses TRBV5-1 and TRBJ2-1, with TRBD2 matching 14 bases. Germline values: CDR1 SGHRS, CDR2 YFSETQ. The CDR3 length is 16 residues. V was clipped by 4 bases and J by 6 bases; unmatched bases: 6. CDR3 protein: CASSLQTSGGVNEQFF. The CDR3 region has the DNA TGCGCCAGCAGCCTCCAGACTAGCGGGGGGGTCAATGAGCAGTTCTTC.

This clonotype showed up just a few times. The chain carries TRBV4-3 and TRBJ1-2, with 10 bases identical to TRBD1. V lost 1 base, J lost 0 bases, and 5 bases stayed unmatched. This CDR3 contains 17 residues. CDR1 LGHNA and CDR2 YSLEER come from the germline V gene. CDR3 residues: CASSQVWTGGANYGYTF. CDR3 in DNA: TGCGCCAGCAGCCAAGTTTGGACAGGGGGAGCTAACTATGGCTACACCTTC.

J is TRBJ2-2 and V is TRBV3-1; no clear D gene. The CDR3 runs 16 residues. Germline CDR1 and CDR2: LGHDT and YNNKEL (reference sequence). V shed 4 bases and J shed 0 bases, with 12 bases lying between them. The CDR3 DNA reads as TGTGCCAGCAGCCCGATTGACGGGTCGAACACCGGGGAGCTGTTTTTT. Its translation: CASSPIDGSNTGELFF.

The J gene is TRBJ1-2, the V gene TRBV6-2 or TRBV6-3, with 7 positions matching TRBD1. V dropped 6 bases and J dropped 4; count of bases not matched to a gene: 11. The germline gives CDR1 MNHEY, CDR2 SVGEGT. CDR3 size: 15 residues. CDR3 amino acids: CASSPGRGGPYGYTF. The CDR3 region has the DNA TGTGCCAGCAGCCCCGGACGAGGGGGCCCCTATGGCTACACCTTC.